This T cell receptor (beta chain) was captured by sequencing in a study of T cells in narcolepsy. The wider study: Patients with NT1 or NT2 and healthy control donors were enrolled. Findings and caveats of the study: Comparing one patient's CSF and blood CD4+ clonotypes highlighted HCRT- and TRIB2-specific autoreactive clonotypes. Some memory CD4+ repertoires had no autoreactive clone sequences.

In its sample, this clone was seen a few times. What it binds is not known. Produced via immunoSEQ multiplex PCR; TCRdb's table is partial and in-frame only. The sample has around 31,000 clones, more than 70% seen once; the top ten hold about 1.3%. The CDR3 has 11 amino acids. Germline loops: CDR1 GTSNPN, CDR2 SVGIG (reference sequence). The V gene is TRBV30, the J gene TRBJ1-1; 7 nucleotides line up with TRBD1. The sequencing input was CD45RA- memory CD4+ T cells from PBMCs. This sequence was found in a human donor with narcolepsy. The CDR3 nucleotides read TGTGCTCGTGACCAGGGGGCTGAAGCTTTCTTT. It specifies CARDQGAEAFF.